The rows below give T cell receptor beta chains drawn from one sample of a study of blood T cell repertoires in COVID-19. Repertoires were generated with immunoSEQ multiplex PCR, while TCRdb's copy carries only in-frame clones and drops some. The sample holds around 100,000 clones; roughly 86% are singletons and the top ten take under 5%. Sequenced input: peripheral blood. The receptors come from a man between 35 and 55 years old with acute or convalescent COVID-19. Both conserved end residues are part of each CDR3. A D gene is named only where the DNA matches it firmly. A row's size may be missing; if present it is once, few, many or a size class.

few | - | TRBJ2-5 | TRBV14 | TGTGCCAGCAGCCAAGGGGCAAGGTCAGAGACCCAGTACTTC | CASSQGARSETQYF
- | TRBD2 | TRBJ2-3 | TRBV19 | TGTGCCAGTAGTTCCCCCGGGGGGTCGGGAGATACGCAGTATTTT | CASSSPGGSGDTQYF
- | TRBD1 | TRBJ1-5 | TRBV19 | TGTGCCAGTAGTATGGGGGACAGATCTACCCCGAATCAGCCCCAGCATTTT | CASSMGDRSTPNQPQHF
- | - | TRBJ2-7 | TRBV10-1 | TGCGCCAGCAGTGGAGGGAGCTCCTACGAGCAGTACTTC | CASSGGSSYEQYF
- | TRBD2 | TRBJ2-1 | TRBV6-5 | TGTGCCAGCAGTTCAACTAGCGGGAGGTCGTCCAATGAGCAGTTCTTC | CASSSTSGRSSNEQFF
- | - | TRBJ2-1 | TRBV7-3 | TGTGCCAGCAGCCCGGGACAAATCGATGAGCAGTTCTTC | CASSPGQIDEQFF
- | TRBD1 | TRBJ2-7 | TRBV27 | TGTGCCAGCAGTTTATTTGGACAGGGGGCACTTTCCTACGAGCAGTACTTC | CASSLFGQGALSYEQYF
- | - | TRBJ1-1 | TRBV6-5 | TGTGCCAGCGGGAGCAGGGGTTTTAACACTGAAGCTTTCTTT | CASGSRGFNTEAFF
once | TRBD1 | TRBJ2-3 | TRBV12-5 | TGTGCTAGCGCAACAGGGGAAAGAATAGATACGCAGTATTTT | CASATGERIDTQYF
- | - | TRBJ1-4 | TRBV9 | TGTGCCAGCAGCACTATCAGGGGAGAAGGTGAAAAACTGTTTTTT | CASSTIRGEGEKLFF